This is a list of T cell receptor beta chains from one sample in a study of cytomegalovirus exposure and HLA in healthy donors. Here immunoSEQ multiplex PCR was the method, and the copy in TCRdb shows in-frame clones only, minus some. The table has some 78,000 clones, about 96% seen once. Sequencing was done on a sample of PBMCs. The receptors here all came from a man between 18 and 29 years old in good health and CMV-seropositive. CDR3s include the opening cysteine and the closing phenylalanine or tryptophan. Each record gives: D gene, J gene, V gene, clone size, CDR3 protein, CDR3 DNA. The D gene is left open where the match is weak. Size tells how often a clone was seen (once, few, many) or the class of an expanded clone, and some rows leave it out.

NA TRBJ1-4 TRBV5-1 once CASSLAVSATNEKLFF TGCGCCAGCAGCTTGGCCGTATCAGCAACTAATGAAAAACTGTTTTTT
TRBD1 TRBJ1-1 TRBV7-9 NA CASSYAGGRATEAFF TGTGCCAGCAGCTACGCAGGGGGGCGAGCCACTGAAGCTTTCTTT
NA TRBJ2-7 TRBV15 NA CATGAGPEQYF TGTGCCACCGGAGCAGGGCCAGAGCAGTACTTC
TRBD2 TRBJ2-3 TRBV25-1 NA CASSEYQMAGDDTQYF TGTGCCAGCAGTGAATATCAAATGGCGGGGGATGATACGCAGTATTTT
NA TRBJ2-4 TRBV5-5 NA CASSLRRTKNIQYF TGTGCCAGCAGCTTGAGGCGGACCAAAAACATTCAGTACTTC
NA TRBJ2-7 TRBV4-1 NA CASSQRSHEQYF TGCGCCAGCAGCCAACGCAGTCACGAGCAGTACTTC
TRBD1 TRBJ1-1 TRBV4-2 NA CASSQQITGGRNTEAFF TGTGCCAGCAGCCAACAAATTACAGGGGGCCGGAACACTGAAGCTTTCTTT
NA TRBJ1-1 TRBV19 NA CASTHLPPEDTEAFF TGTGCCAGTACCCATTTGCCGCCGGAGGACACTGAAGCTTTCTTT
TRBD1 TRBJ1-2 TRBV5-5 NA CASSSWDRGYGYTF TGTGCCAGCAGCTCATGGGACAGGGGATATGGCTACACCTTC
TRBD1 TRBJ1-5 TRBV19 NA CASTSPGQGIAQPQHF TGTGCCAGTACCAGCCCGGGACAGGGAATCGCCCAGCCCCAGCATTTT
NA TRBJ1-3 TRBV30 NA CAWSLYSLYSSGNTIYF TGTGCCTGGAGTTTATACAGCCTTTATTCCTCTGGAAACACCATATATTTT
TRBD2 TRBJ2-1 TRBV10-3 NA CAISESPTSGKREQFF TGTGCCATCAGTGAGTCGCCGACTAGCGGGAAGCGTGAGCAGTTCTTC
TRBD2 TRBJ2-1 TRBV6-4 few CASSDGLAGDNEQFF TGTGCCAGCAGTGACGGACTAGCGGGAGACAATGAGCAGTTCTTC
TRBD2 TRBJ2-3 TRBV27 once CASALAGGLPDTQYF TGTGCCAGCGCACTAGCGGGAGGGCTCCCAGATACGCAGTATTTT
TRBD1 TRBJ1-5 TRBV2 NA CASSQQGSNQPQHF TGTGCCAGCAGTCAACAGGGGAGCAATCAGCCCCAGCATTTT
TRBD2 TRBJ2-3 TRBV7-2 NA CASSLVLSGRVVGADTQYF TGTGCCAGCAGCTTAGTTCTTAGCGGGAGGGTCGTGGGGGCAGATACGCAGTATTTT
NA TRBJ2-7 TRBV4-1 NA CASSQVAADSYEQYF TGCGCCAGCAGCCAAGTGGCCGCGGACTCCTACGAGCAGTACTTC
NA TRBJ2-7 TRBV5-1 once CASSLDGSSWEQYF TGCGCCAGCAGCTTGGACGGGTCCTCCTGGGAGCAGTACTTC
TRBD1 TRBJ2-5 TRBV29-1 NA CSVIQGAAETQYF TGCAGCGTAATACAGGGGGCAGCGGAGACCCAGTACTTC
NA TRBJ2-7 TRBV28 NA CASSPTTGYKQYF TGTGCCAGCAGTCCCACAACAGGGTATAAGCAGTACTTC
TRBD2 TRBJ2-5 TRBV11-2 NA CASGRREPETQYF TGTGCCAGCGGAAGGCGGGAGCCAGAGACCCAGTACTTC
NA TRBJ2-3 TRBV6-5 once CASRNSAGSTDTQYF TGTGCCAGCAGAAACTCAGCAGGGAGCACAGATACGCAGTATTTT
NA TRBJ1-5 TRBV6-1 NA CASSEWANTHQPQHF TGTGCCAGCAGTGAATGGGCGAACACTCATCAGCCCCAGCATTTT
NA TRBJ2-5 TRBV10-1 NA CASQPGAGETQYF TGCGCCAGCCAGCCGGGAGCTGGGGAGACCCAGTACTTC
TRBD2 TRBJ2-1 TRBV27 NA CASSMSRGLVKNEQFF TGTGCCAGCAGCATGTCCCGGGGACTAGTCAAGAATGAGCAGTTCTTC
TRBD1 TRBJ2-3 TRBV18 NA CASSYGTATDTQYF TGTGCCAGCTCATACGGGACAGCTACAGATACGCAGTATTTT
TRBD2 TRBJ2-7 TRBV18 NA CASSPPTSGDYEQYF TGTGCCAGCTCACCACCGACTAGCGGAGACTACGAGCAGTACTTC
TRBD1 TRBJ1-5 TRBV30 NA CAFGQGLSQPQHF TGTGCCTTTGGACAGGGGCTCAGCCAGCCCCAGCATTTT
NA TRBJ1-2 TRBV19 NA CASSIDLGTNYGYTF TGTGCCAGTAGTATAGATCTTGGCACCAACTATGGCTACACCTTC
TRBD1 TRBJ1-2 TRBV11-2 NA CASSFNRDSYGYTF TGTGCCAGCAGCTTTAACCGGGACAGTTATGGCTACACCTTC
TRBD2 TRBJ2-5 TRBV9 NA CASSIGTSGRETQYF TGTGCCAGCAGCATTGGGACTAGCGGGAGGGAGACCCAGTACTTC
TRBD2 TRBJ2-1 TRBV4-2 once CASSQDTSGRTNEQFF TGTGCCAGCAGCCAAGACACTAGCGGGAGGACCAATGAGCAGTTCTTC
NA TRBJ2-2 TRBV5-1 NA CASSPHQITGELFF TGCGCCAGCAGCCCGCACCAGATCACCGGGGAGCTGTTTTTT